This entry lists 3 T cell receptor beta chains sequenced from one sample in a study of CD8 T cells in ankylosing spondylitis. TCRdb passed the 5' RACE reads through MiXCR, listing each CDR3 protein once. The top ten hold 4.8% of the sample, which has approximately 250,000 distinct CDR3 sequences, over 7% seen once. Sequenced: blood, either unsorted or a sorted T cell fraction (not recorded which). The receptors were sampled from a female donor with ankylosing spondylitis or in good health (not recorded which).

This clonotype was seen many times. V usage is TRBV20-1 and J usage is TRBJ2-7; D gene ambiguous. This CDR3 has 13 amino acids. Germline V lookup: CDR1 DFQATT, CDR2 SNEGSKA (reference sequence). Between the trimmed V and J ends, which lost 8 bases and 3 bases, there was a span of 17 bases. CDR3 protein: CSREGFGHYEQYF. The CDR3 DNA reads TGCAGTAGAGAAGGTTTCGGGCACTACGAGCAGTACTTC.

This clonotype was found many times. The chain combines TRBV6-2 or TRBV6-3 with TRBJ2-7; a possible D gene is TRBD1 (6 bases). The CDR3 runs 14 residues. Germline CDR1 and CDR2: MNHEY and SVGEGT. V was cut by 3 bases and J by 5 bases, with 14 bases left in between. The CDR3 region has the DNA TGTGCCAGCAGTTATTTTCGGGACATAGACGAGCAGTACTTC. Residues: CASSYFRDIDEQYF.

This clonotype was recorded at least ten times. The V and J genes are TRBV5-6 and TRBJ1-2, with D tentatively TRBD1 (5 bases). Germline V CDR1 and CDR2: SGHDT, YYEEEE. Deletions cut 0 bases from V and 3 bases from J, with 9 bases between. This CDR3 is 14 amino acids long. CDR3 residues: CASSLVGRDYGYTF. CDR3 nucleotide sequence: TGTGCCAGCAGCTTGGTGGGACGTGACTATGGCTACACCTTC.